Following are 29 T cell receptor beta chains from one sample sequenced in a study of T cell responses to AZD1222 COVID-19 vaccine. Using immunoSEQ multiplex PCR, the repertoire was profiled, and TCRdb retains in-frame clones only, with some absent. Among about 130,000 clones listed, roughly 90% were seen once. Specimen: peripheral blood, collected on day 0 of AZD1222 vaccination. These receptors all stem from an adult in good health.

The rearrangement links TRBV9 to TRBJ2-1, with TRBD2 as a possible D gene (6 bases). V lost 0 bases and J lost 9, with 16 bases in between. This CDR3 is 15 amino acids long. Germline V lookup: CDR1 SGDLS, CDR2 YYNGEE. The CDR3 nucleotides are TGTGCCAGCAGCGTAGGGGGACTCAGGGAAGTTGAGCAGTTCTTC. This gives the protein CASSVGGLREVEQFF.

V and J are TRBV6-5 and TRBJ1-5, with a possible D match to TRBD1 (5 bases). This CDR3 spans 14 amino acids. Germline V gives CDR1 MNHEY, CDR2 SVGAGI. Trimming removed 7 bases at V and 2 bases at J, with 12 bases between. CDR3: CASNPGSGNQPQHF. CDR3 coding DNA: TGTGCCAGCAACCCAGGGTCTGGCAATCAGCCCCAGCATTTT.

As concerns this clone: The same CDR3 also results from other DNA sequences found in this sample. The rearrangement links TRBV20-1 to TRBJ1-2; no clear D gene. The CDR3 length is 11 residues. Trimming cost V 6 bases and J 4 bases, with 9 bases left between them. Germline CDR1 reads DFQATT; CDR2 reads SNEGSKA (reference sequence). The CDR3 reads CSASDGYGYTF. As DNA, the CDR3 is TGCAGTGCCTCGGACGGCTATGGCTACACCTTC.

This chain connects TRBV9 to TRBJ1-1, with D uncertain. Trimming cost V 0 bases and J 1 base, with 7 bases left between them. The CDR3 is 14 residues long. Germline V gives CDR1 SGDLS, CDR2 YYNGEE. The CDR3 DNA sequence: TGTGCCAGCAGCGTAGCGGGTCCGAACACTGAAGCTTTCTTT. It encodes CASSVAGPNTEAFF.

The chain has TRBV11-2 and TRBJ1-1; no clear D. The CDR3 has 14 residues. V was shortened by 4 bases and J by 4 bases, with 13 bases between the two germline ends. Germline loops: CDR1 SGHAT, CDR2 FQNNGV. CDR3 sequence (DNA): TGTGCCAGCAGCTCCCCCCGCTCTGGCACTGAAGCTTTCTTT. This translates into CASSSPRSGTEAFF.

CDR3 region: CASSRTGGNTIYF. The CDR3 region has the DNA TGTGCCAGCAGCCGGACAGGGGGAAACACCATATATTTT. The gene calls are TRBV7-8 and TRBJ1-3, with 8 bases fitting TRBD1. J gave up 4 bases and V 5 bases, and 1 base lay outside the gene matches. The germline V gene has CDR1 SGHVS and CDR2 FQNEAQ. This CDR3 contains 13 residues.

This CDR3 is CASSLVQPNYGYTF. The CDR3 coding sequence is TGTGCCAGCAGCTTGGTCCAGCCTAACTATGGCTACACCTTC. V is TRBV11-3 and J is TRBJ1-2; D ambiguous. V was trimmed by 3 bases and J by 0 bases, leaving 8 bases between them. The CDR3 totals 14 residues. From germline, CDR1 is SGHNT and CDR2 YENEEA. The complete variable domain, with remaining parts taken from reference TRBV11-3 and TRBJ1-2, reads EAGVVQSPRYKIIEKKQPVAFWCNPISGHNTLYWYLQNLGQGPELLIRYENEEAVDDSQLPKDRFSAERLKGVDSTLKIQPAELGDSAVYLCASSLVQPNYGYTFGSGTRLTVV.

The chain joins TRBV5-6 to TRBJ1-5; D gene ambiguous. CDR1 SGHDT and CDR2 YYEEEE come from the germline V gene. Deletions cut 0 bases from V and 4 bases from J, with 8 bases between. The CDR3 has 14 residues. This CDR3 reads CASSLVAANQPQHF. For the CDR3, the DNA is TGTGCCAGCAGCTTGGTGGCAGCAAATCAGCCCCAGCATTTT.

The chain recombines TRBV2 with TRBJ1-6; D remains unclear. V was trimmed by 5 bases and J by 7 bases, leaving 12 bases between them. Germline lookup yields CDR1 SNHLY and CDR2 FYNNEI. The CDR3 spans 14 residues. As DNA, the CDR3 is TGTGCCAGCAGTAGCGGGAGTGGGAATTCACCCCTCCACTTT. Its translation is CASSSGSGNSPLHF. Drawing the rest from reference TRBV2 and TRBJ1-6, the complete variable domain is EPEVTQTPSHQVTQMGQEVILRCVPISNHLYFYWYRQILGQKVEFLVSFYNNEISEKSEIFDDQFSVERPDGSNFTLKIRSTKLEDSAMYFCASSSGSGNSPLHFGNGTRLTVT.

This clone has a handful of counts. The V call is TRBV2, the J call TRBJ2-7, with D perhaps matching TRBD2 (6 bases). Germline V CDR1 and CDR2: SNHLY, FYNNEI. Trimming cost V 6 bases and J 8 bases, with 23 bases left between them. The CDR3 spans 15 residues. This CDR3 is CASRAGTLLRAQQYF. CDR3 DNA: TGTGCCAGCAGAGCCGGGACTCTCCTCCGCGCCCAGCAGTACTTC.

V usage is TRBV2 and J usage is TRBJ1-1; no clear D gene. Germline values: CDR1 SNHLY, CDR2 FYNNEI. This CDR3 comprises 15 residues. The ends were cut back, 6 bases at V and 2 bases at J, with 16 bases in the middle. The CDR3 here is CASRPISQTNTEAFF. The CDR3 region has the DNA TGTGCCAGCAGGCCCATCAGTCAGACTAACACTGAAGCTTTCTTT.

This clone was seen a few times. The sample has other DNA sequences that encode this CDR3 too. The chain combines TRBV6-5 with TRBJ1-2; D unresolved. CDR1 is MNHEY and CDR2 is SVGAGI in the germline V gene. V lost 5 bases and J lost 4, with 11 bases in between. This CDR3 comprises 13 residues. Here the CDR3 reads CASSPQAGYGYTF. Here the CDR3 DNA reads TGTGCCAGCAGTCCCCAGGCTGGCTATGGCTACACCTTC.

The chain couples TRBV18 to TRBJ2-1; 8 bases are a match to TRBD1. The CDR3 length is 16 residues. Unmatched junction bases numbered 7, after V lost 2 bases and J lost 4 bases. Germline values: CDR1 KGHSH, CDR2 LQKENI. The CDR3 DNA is TGTGCCAGCTCACCAGCGACAGGGGATGGATACAATGAGCAGTTCTTC. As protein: CASSPATGDGYNEQFF.

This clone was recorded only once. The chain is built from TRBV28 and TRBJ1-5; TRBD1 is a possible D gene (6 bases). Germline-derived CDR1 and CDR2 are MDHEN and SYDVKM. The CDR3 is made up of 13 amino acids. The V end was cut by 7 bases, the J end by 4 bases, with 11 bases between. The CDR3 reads CASILDRNQPQHF. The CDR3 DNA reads TGTGCCAGCATACTTGACAGGAATCAGCCCCAGCATTTT.

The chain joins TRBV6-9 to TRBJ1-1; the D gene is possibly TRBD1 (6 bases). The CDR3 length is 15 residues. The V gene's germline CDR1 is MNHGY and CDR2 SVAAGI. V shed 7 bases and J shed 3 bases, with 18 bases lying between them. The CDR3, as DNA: TGTGCCAGCAATCTTACGGGGGGCCAGGACACTGAAGCTTTCTTT. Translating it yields CASNLTGGQDTEAFF.

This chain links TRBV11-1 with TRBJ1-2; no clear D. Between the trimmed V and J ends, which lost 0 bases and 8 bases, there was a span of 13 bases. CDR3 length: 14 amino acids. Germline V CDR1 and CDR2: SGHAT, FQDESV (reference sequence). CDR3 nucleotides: TGTGCCAGCAGCTTAGCCCCTGACTCAGCCGGCTACACCTTC. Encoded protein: CASSLAPDSAGYTF.

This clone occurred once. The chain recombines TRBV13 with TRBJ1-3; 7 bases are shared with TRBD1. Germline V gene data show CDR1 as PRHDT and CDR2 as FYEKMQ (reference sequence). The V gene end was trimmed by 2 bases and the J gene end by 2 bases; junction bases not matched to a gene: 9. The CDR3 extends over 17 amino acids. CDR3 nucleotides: TGTGCCAGCAGCTTAACCCACCTAACAGGGGCTGGAAACACCATATATTTT. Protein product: CASSLTHLTGAGNTIYF.

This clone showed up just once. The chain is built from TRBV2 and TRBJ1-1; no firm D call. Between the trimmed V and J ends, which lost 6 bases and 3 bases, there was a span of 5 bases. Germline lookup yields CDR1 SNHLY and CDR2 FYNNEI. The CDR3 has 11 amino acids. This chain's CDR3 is CASSGYTEAFF. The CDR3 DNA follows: TGTGCCAGCAGCGGATACACTGAAGCTTTCTTT.

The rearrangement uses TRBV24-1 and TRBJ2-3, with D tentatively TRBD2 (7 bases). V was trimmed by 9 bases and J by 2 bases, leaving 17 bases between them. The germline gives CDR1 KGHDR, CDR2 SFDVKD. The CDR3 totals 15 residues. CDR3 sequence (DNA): TGTGCCACCGCTAACTCGGGGGGCTTCACAGATACGCAGTATTTT. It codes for CATANSGGFTDTQYF.

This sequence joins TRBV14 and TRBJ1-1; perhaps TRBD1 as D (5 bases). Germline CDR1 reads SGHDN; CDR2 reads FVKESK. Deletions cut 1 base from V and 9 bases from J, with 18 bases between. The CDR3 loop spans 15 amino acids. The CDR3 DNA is TGTGCCAGCAGCCAAGTTCAAGCTTTTCAGGGAAAAGCTTTCTTT. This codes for CASSQVQAFQGKAFF.

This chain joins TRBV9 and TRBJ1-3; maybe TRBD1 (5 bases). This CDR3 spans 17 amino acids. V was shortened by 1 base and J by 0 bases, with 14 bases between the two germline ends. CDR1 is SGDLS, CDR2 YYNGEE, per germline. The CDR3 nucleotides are TGTGCCAGCAGCGTATCTTCCCCCGGGGGCTCTGGAAACACCATATATTTT. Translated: CASSVSSPGGSGNTIYF.

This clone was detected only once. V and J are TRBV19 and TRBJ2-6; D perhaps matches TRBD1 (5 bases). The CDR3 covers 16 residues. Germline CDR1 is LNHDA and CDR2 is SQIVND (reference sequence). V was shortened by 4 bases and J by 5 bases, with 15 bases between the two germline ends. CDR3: CASSTSDSVRANVLTF. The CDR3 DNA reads TGTGCCAGTAGTACCTCCGACAGTGTTAGGGCCAACGTCCTGACTTTC.

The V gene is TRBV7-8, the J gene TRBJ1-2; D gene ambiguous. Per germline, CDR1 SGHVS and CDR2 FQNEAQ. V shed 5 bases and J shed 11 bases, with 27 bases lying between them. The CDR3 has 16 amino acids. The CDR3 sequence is CASSPAFSIASLPYTF. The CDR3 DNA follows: TGTGCCAGCAGCCCGGCCTTTTCGATCGCTTCTCTCCCTTACACCTTC.

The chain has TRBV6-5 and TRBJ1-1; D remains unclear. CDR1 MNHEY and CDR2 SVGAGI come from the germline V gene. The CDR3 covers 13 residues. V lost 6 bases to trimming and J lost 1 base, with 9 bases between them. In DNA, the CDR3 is TGTGCCAGCAGCCCCCGGACGAACACTGAAGCTTTCTTT. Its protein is CASSPRTNTEAFF.

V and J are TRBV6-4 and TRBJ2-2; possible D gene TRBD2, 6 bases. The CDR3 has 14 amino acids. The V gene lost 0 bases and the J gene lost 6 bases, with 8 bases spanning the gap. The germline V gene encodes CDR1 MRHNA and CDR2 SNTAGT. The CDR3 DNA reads TGTGCCAGCAGTGACTCCACTAGCCCCGGGGAGCTGTTTTTT. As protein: CASSDSTSPGELFF.

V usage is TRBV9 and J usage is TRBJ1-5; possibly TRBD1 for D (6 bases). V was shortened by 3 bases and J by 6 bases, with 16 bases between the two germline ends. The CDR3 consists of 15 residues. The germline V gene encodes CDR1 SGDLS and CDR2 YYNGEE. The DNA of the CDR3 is TGTGCCAGCAGCGAAGCAGGGGAGGGAGGTCAGCCCCAGCATTTT. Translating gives CASSEAGEGGQPQHF.

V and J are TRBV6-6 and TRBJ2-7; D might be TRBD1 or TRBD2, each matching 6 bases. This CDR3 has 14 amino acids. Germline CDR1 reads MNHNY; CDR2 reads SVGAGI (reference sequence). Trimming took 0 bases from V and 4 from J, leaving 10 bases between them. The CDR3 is CASSYSEGGYEQYF. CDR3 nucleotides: TGTGCCAGCAGTTACTCGGAAGGGGGGTACGAGCAGTACTTC.

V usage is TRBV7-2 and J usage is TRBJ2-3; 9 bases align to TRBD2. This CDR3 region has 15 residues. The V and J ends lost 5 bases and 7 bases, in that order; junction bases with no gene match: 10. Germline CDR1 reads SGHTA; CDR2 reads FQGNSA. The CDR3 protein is CASSPMGRGGYTQYF. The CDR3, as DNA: TGTGCCAGCAGCCCCATGGGGCGGGGGGGCTATACGCAGTATTTT.

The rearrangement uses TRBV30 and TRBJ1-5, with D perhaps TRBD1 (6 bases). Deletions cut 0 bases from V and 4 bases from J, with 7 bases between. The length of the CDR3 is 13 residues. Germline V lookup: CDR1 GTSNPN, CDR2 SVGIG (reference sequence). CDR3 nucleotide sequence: TGTGCCTGGAGTGTAGGGGGGAATCAGCCCCAGCATTTT. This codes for CAWSVGGNQPQHF.